This T cell receptor beta chain was sequenced for a study of blood T cells in healthy people across ages. A second PCR of roughly 7 to 11 cycles used a sample-barcoded 5' primer and a J-beta primer mix. Each cDNA was tagged by a template-switch adaptor containing 12 random nucleotides. TCRdb re-derived calls from the 5' RACE reads in MiXCR, one entry per CDR3 protein. This sample has just under 750,000 distinct CDR3 sequences, with roughly 20% found just once. The germline V gene encodes CDR1 SQVTM and CDR2 ANQGSEA. This CDR3 spans 12 amino acids. Trimming took 8 bases from V and 0 from J, leaving 10 bases between them.

Source material: blood. The chain recombines TRBV29-1 with TRBJ2-5; possible D gene TRBD2, 5 bases. This clonotype originated in a man aged 70-80 years in good health. For the CDR3, the DNA is TGCAGCCCGGGGTGTCACCAAGAGACCCAGTACTTC. Translated: CSPGCHQETQYF.